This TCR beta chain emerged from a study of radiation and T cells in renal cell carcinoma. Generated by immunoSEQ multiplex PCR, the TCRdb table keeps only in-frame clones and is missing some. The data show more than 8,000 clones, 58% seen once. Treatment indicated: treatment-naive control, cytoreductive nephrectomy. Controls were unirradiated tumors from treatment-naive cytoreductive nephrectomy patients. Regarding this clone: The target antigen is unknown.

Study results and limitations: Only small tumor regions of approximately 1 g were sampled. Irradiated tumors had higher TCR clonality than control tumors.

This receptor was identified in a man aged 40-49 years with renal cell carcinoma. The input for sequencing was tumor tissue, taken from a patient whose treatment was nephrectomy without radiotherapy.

The CDR3 is CASSRTSGETQYF. For the CDR3, the DNA is TGCGCCAGCAGTCGGACTAGCGGAGAGACCCAGTACTTC. The genes are TRBV23-1 and TRBJ2-5; 10 bases line up with TRBD2. TRBV23-1 is an ORF, with its function uncertain. V was pared by 4 bases and J by 4 bases, with 0 bases of the junction left unmatched. This CDR3 spans 13 amino acids.